What follows is one T cell receptor beta chain and its context. Sequencing used immunoSEQ multiplex PCR; TCRdb keeps in-frame clones, though not all of them. The table has around 30,000 clones, 74% seen once. The entry originates in a study of STAT5B mutations in CD4+ large granular lymphocyte leukemia. Germline V gives CDR1 GTSNPN, CDR2 SVGIG (reference sequence). The CDR3 has 18 residues. The junction had 17 bases not matched to a gene; V was cut back by 2 bases and J by 7 bases. Sample: CD4+ T cells from blood buffy coats. The sequence came from a human donor in good health. The V gene is TRBV30, the J gene TRBJ2-1, with TRBD2 matching 10 bases. CDR3 protein: CAWSRKPGLAQRENEQFF. CDR3 DNA sequence: TGTGCCTGGAGTCGCAAACCGGGACTAGCGCAGAGGGAGAATGAGCAGTTCTTC.